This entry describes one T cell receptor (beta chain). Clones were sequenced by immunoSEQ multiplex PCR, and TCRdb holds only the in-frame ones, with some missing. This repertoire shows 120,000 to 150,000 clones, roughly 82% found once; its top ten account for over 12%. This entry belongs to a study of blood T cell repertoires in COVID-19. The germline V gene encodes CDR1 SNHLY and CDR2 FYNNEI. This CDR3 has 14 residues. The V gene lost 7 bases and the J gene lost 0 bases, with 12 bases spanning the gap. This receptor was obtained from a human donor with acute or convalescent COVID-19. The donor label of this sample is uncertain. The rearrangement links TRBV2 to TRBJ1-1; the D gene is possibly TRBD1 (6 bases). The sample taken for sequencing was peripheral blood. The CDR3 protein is CASTLTGLNTEAFF. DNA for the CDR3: TGTGCCAGCACCCTGACAGGTTTGAACACTGAAGCTTTCTTT.